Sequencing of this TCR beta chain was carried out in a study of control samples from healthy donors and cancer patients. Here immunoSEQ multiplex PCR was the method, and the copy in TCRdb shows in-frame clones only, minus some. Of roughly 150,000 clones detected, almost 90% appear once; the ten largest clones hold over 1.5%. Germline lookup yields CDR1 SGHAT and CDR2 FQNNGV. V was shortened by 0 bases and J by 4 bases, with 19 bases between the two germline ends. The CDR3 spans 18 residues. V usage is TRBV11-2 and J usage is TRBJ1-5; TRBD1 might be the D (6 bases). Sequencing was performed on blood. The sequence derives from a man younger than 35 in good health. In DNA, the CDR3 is TGTGCCAGCAGCTTAGATCAGGCGGGGGCAGGGCAAAATCAGCCCCAGCATTTT. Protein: CASSLDQAGAGQNQPQHF.